Given below is one T cell receptor (beta chain) in context. V shed 5 bases and J 5 bases; nucleotides not matched to a gene: 4. This CDR3 spans 15 amino acids. CDR1 MNHNS and CDR2 SASEGT come from the germline V gene. Each of the donors had approximately 10 milliliters of peripheral blood drawn into EDTA-treated Vacutainer tubes. Per sample, at least 5.5 micrograms of total RNA were extracted. This record comes from a study of blood T cells in healthy people across ages. Study-level information: The capture of about one barcoded beta molecule per two T cells was achieved by template switching.

Alongside a J-beta primer mix, a sample-barcoded 5' primer served in a second PCR lasting about 7 to 11 cycles. One entry per CDR3 protein results from TCRdb running MiXCR on the 5' RACE reads. The data show 780,000 or so distinct CDR3 sequences, with approximately 60% seen just once and about 26% held by the top ten. The chain links TRBV6-1 to TRBJ2-1; 12 bases line up with TRBD2. The TCR was taken from a man in his forties in good health. Sequenced input: blood. The CDR3 spells CASSPLAGGHNEQFF. CDR3 in DNA: TGTGCCAGCAGTCCACTAGCGGGGGGACACAATGAGCAGTTCTTC.